The 25 T cell receptor beta chains below come from one sample, sequenced in a study of control samples from healthy donors and cancer patients. Measured with immunoSEQ multiplex PCR; TCRdb has only the in-frame clones, and not every one. This sample yields 150,000 to 200,000 clones, of which around 90% are seen a single time; 1.2% to 1.5% belongs to the top ten. The sample comprised blood. The receptors stem from a man aged 25-45 years in good health.

CDR3 protein: CASRDSGTGALRALHF. DNA of the CDR3: TGTGCCAGCAGAGATTCCGGGACAGGGGCCCTTAGGGCCCTCCACTTT. The chain has TRBV6-6 and TRBJ1-6; 10 nucleotides match TRBD1. From germline, CDR1 is MNHNY and CDR2 SVGAGI (reference sequence). The junction had 16 bases not matched to a gene; V was cut back by 6 bases and J by 14 bases. The CDR3 runs 16 residues.

The rearrangement uses TRBV4-1 and TRBJ1-4, with a possible D match to TRBD1 (5 bases). Germline assignment: CDR1 MGHRA and CDR2 YSYEKL. V lost 3 bases, J lost 6 bases, and 14 bases lay in between. The CDR3 runs 15 residues. The CDR3 here is CASSHLGGIYEKLFF. The CDR3 DNA reads as TGCGCCAGCAGCCACCTTGGGGGAATTTATGAAAAACTGTTTTTT.

V is TRBV15 and J is TRBJ1-1; the D is unclear. Trimming stripped 1 base from V and 7 bases from J, with 7 bases between. Germline V gene sequence: CDR1 LNHNV, CDR2 YYDKDF (reference sequence). The CDR3 totals 12 residues. CDR3 residues: CATSRGLGEAFF. The CDR3 DNA is TGTGCCACCAGCAGAGGCCTGGGTGAAGCTTTCTTT.

This clone was observed once. The chain employs TRBV7-9 and TRBJ1-5; no firm D call. CDR1 is SEHNR, CDR2 FQNEAQ, per germline (reference sequence). V lost 1 base, J lost 1 base, and 11 bases lay in between. This CDR3 contains 16 residues. The CDR3 region has the DNA TGTGCCAGCAGCTTAGACGCAACTTCGAGCAATCAGCCCCAGCATTTT. This gives the protein CASSLDATSSNQPQHF.

This sequence joins TRBV11-2 and TRBJ2-1; 13 bases align to TRBD2. Trimming at V came to 4 bases and at J to 7 bases, leaving 7 bases not matched to a gene. This CDR3 is 16 amino acids long. Germline CDR1 is SGHAT and CDR2 is FQNNGV. This CDR3 reads CASSSQLAGGRNEQFF. CDR3 coding DNA: TGTGCCAGCAGCTCGCAACTAGCGGGGGGGCGAAATGAGCAGTTCTTC.

The genes are TRBV6-1 and TRBJ2-5; D is unresolved. The CDR3 sequence is 16 residues long. The V and J ends lost 1 base and 1 base respectively, with 13 bases between them. Per the germline V gene, CDR1 is MNHNS and CDR2 is SASEGT. The CDR3 bases are TGTGCCAGCAGTGAAGGGTTAGTGGCCTTCCAAGAGACCCAGTACTTC. It translates to CASSEGLVAFQETQYF.

The rearrangement links TRBV10-3 to TRBJ1-6; tentative D call: TRBD1 (6 bases). Trimming pared 2 bases from V and 11 bases from J, leaving 19 bases between. CDR3 length: 16 residues. Germline lookup yields CDR1 ENHRY and CDR2 SYGVKD. CDR3 in amino acids: CAISEPMLTGTTPLHF. The CDR3 DNA reads as TGTGCCATCAGTGAGCCGATGTTAACAGGGACTACACCCCTCCACTTT.

With respect to this clone: One end of the junction varies from germline; a read error may be responsible. The chain links TRBV24-1 to TRBJ1-1, with TRBD1 as a possible D gene (5 bases). CDR1 and CDR2 (germline): KGHDR, SFDVKD. The CDR3 contains 12 residues. CDR3 sequence (DNA): TGTACCACCAGTGATGGGGGGACTGAAGCTTTCTTT. Protein: CTTSDGGTEAFF.

This clone showed up just once. The chain employs TRBV6-1 and TRBJ1-5, with D perhaps matching TRBD1 (5 bases). The CDR3 totals 15 residues. Trimming removed 2 bases at V and 4 bases at J, with 12 bases between. Germline CDR1 MNHNS, CDR2 SASEGT. As DNA, the CDR3 is TGTGCCAGCAGTGAAATTTTCCAGGGAAATCAGCCCCAGCATTTT. Translated, it gives CASSEIFQGNQPQHF.

This clone has only one observation. The V and J genes are TRBV29-1 and TRBJ2-3; D remains ambiguous. Germline V gives CDR1 SQVTM, CDR2 ANQGSEA. V gave up 6 bases and J gave up 6 bases, with 7 bases separating them. The CDR3 length is 10 residues. The DNA of the CDR3 is TGCAGCGTGGTTTTCGATACGCAGTATTTT. Translation: CSVVFDTQYF.

V and J are TRBV27 and TRBJ1-5; TRBD1 might be the D (6 bases). Trimming left V 2 bases short and J 3 bases short, with 11 bases between. Germline V CDR1 and CDR2: MNHEY, SMNVEV (reference sequence). This CDR3 spans 15 amino acids. Here the CDR3 reads CASSLIQGPNQPQHF. CDR3 in DNA: TGTGCCAGCAGTTTAATACAGGGCCCCAATCAGCCCCAGCATTTT.

CDR3 nucleotide sequence: TGTGCCAGCTCACTCCGGGGGGCGATAGGTCAGCCCCAGCATTTT. Translating it yields CASSLRGAIGQPQHF. The rearrangement uses TRBV18 and TRBJ1-5; D might be TRBD1 (6 bases). CDR3 size: 15 residues. The ends were cut back, 4 bases at V and 6 bases at J, with 16 bases in the middle. Per the germline V gene, CDR1 is KGHSH and CDR2 is LQKENI.

This clone showed up just once. V gene TRBV10-1 combines with J gene TRBJ1-2; D unresolved. The germline gives CDR1 WNHNN, CDR2 SYGVQD (reference sequence). The V gene lost 0 bases and the J gene lost 8 bases, with 13 bases spanning the gap. This CDR3 has 14 residues. The CDR3 DNA follows: TGCGCCAGCAGTGAGTCCCGGCAGGCCCCGGGCTACACCTTC. This sequence encodes CASSESRQAPGYTF.

The rearrangement joins TRBV6-5 to TRBJ1-5; a weak D match, TRBD1 (6 bases). The V gene's germline CDR1 is MNHEY and CDR2 SVGAGI. This CDR3 has 16 amino acids. Between the trimmed V and J ends, which lost 4 bases and 3 bases, there was a span of 16 bases. This CDR3 reads CASSFSVGQPNQPQHF. As DNA, the CDR3 is TGTGCCAGCAGTTTCTCTGTCGGACAGCCCAATCAGCCCCAGCATTTT.

This clone appeared once. The chain combines TRBV14 with TRBJ1-3; tentative D call: TRBD1 (5 bases). The CDR3 is 14 amino acids. Germline loops: CDR1 SGHDN, CDR2 FVKESK. Trimming stripped 5 bases from V and 0 bases from J, with 8 bases between. CDR3 nucleotide sequence: TGTGCCAGCAGCTGGGACCACTCTGGAAACACCATATATTTT. This codes for CASSWDHSGNTIYF.

The chain is built from TRBV15 and TRBJ2-7; D is perhaps TRBD1 (6 bases). Germline lookup yields CDR1 LNHNV and CDR2 YYDKDF (reference sequence). This CDR3 is built from 14 residues. Trimming shortened V by 5 bases and J by 0 bases, and 11 bases separated the two germline ends. CDR3 in DNA: TGTGCCACCAGCGCTGACAGGAGCTCCTACGAGCAGTACTTC. Translating gives CATSADRSSYEQYF. Full variable domain (remainder filled in from reference TRBV15 and TRBJ2-7): DAMVIQNPRYQVTQFGKPVTLSCSQTLNHNVMYWYQQKSSQAPKLLFHYYDKDFNNEADTPDNFQSRRPNTSFCFLDIRSPGLGDTAMYLCATSADRSSYEQYFGPGTRLTVT.

The chain uses TRBV2 and TRBJ1-5, with 7 nucleotides matching TRBD1. This CDR3 has 14 amino acids. In germline, CDR1 is SNHLY, CDR2 FYNNEI. Unmatched junction bases numbered 3, after V lost 3 bases and J lost 4 bases. This CDR3 is CASSDRGENQPQHF. CDR3 nucleotides: TGTGCCAGCAGTGACAGGGGGGAGAATCAGCCCCAGCATTTT.

V usage is TRBV7-2 and J usage is TRBJ1-5; perhaps TRBD1 as D (6 bases). Germline loops: CDR1 SGHTA, CDR2 FQGNSA. Trimming removed 2 bases from V and 1 base from J, with 9 bases in between. The CDR3 consists of 15 residues. The DNA for the CDR3 is TGTGCCAGCAGCTTAAGGGGGGGAAGCAATCAGCCCCAGCATTTT. Residues: CASSLRGGSNQPQHF.

The count of this clone is one. Other nucleotide sequences in the sample specify the same CDR3. The chain carries TRBV30 and TRBJ2-5; maybe TRBD2 (6 bases). The CDR3 totals 12 residues. Germline V gene lookup returns CDR1 GTSNPN and CDR2 SVGIG (reference sequence). Trimming removed 0 bases at V and 4 bases at J, with 6 bases between. The CDR3: CAWSVGGETQYF. The CDR3 region has the DNA TGTGCCTGGAGTGTGGGGGGAGAGACCCAGTACTTC.

The chain links TRBV24-1 to TRBJ2-3, with D possibly being TRBD1 or TRBD2 (6 bases each). Trimming stripped 12 bases from V and 5 bases from J, with 23 bases between. CDR1 is KGHDR and CDR2 is SFDVKD in the germline V gene. The CDR3 totals 15 residues. The CDR3 region has the DNA TGTGCCTCCCAACCTACGGGAGAGGGGGTAGATACGCAGTATTTT. Amino acids: CASQPTGEGVDTQYF.

The V call is TRBV10-1, the J call TRBJ2-3; the match to TRBD2 covers 11 bases. CDR3 length: 16 amino acids. Germline CDR1 WNHNN, CDR2 SYGVQD (reference sequence). J gave up 1 base and V 3 bases, and 3 bases lay outside the gene matches. CDR3 residues: CASSEPTSGGTDTQYF. The CDR3 DNA reads TGCGCCAGCAGTGAACCGACTAGCGGGGGCACAGATACGCAGTATTTT.

This chain joins TRBV27 and TRBJ1-6; TRBD1 might be the D (6 bases). The CDR3 sequence is 15 residues long. The V end was cut by 5 bases, the J end by 7 bases, with 15 bases between. CDR1 is MNHEY and CDR2 is SMNVEV in the germline V gene (reference sequence). In DNA, the CDR3 is TGTGCCAGCAGTACGCACGTTGGGGGCAATTCACCCCTCCACTTT. It is translated as CASSTHVGGNSPLHF.

The CDR3 sequence is CASSLGGVSGANVLTF. The CDR3 nucleotides read TGTGCCAGCAGCTTGGGGGGGGTCTCTGGGGCCAACGTCCTGACTTTC. The rearrangement links TRBV5-4 to TRBJ2-6, with TRBD2 as a possible D gene (6 bases). V was clipped by 0 bases and J by 0 bases, with 7 bases between them. The CDR3 has 16 residues. CDR1 is SGHNT and CDR2 is YYREEE in the germline V gene (reference sequence).

This sequence joins TRBV2 and TRBJ1-5; no clear D. Germline CDR1 reads SNHLY; CDR2 reads FYNNEI. CDR3 length equals 13 residues. The V gene lost 3 bases and the J gene lost 3 bases, with 6 bases spanning the gap. The CDR3 bases are TGTGCCAGCAGTGACGGCCCCAATCAGCCCCAGCATTTT. Translation: CASSDGPNQPQHF.

The chain employs TRBV27 and TRBJ2-2, with 12 bases lining up with TRBD2. The CDR3 length is 18 residues. The germline V gene encodes CDR1 MNHEY and CDR2 SMNVEV (reference sequence). V shed 4 bases, J shed 7 bases, and the junction held 13 bases outside the gene matches. In nucleotides, the CDR3 is TGTGCCAGCAGTTCGCCCCTACTAGCGGGAGGACGGGTCGGGGAGCTGTTTTTT. This encodes CASSSPLLAGGRVGELFF.